This T cell receptor (beta chain) was obtained from a study of control samples from healthy donors and cancer patients. Profiled with immunoSEQ multiplex PCR; TCRdb holds only in-frame clones, not every one. This table has over 150,000 clones, 90% appearing once. The CDR3 contains 13 residues. V lost 6 bases and J 6 bases, leaving 11 bases between the germline ends. From germline, CDR1 is KGHSH and CDR2 LQKENI. The TCR comes from a woman aged 50 to 65 in good health. The specimen sequenced was blood. The chain uses TRBV18 and TRBJ2-2; D possibly uses TRBD1 or TRBD2 (5 bases each). This chain's CDR3 is CASSRPGPGELFF. The CDR3 nucleotides are TGTGCCAGCTCTCGCCCGGGGCCCGGGGAGCTGTTTTTT.